These T cell receptor beta chains were read from a single sample in a study of identical twins. Each CDR3 protein gets one entry after TCRdb re-called the 5' RACE reads with MiXCR. This table has around 340,000 distinct CDR3 sequences, approximately 13% appearing once. Separately, the same data were catalogued under a study of yellow fever vaccine responses in identical twins.

The sequenced sample was CD8+ T cells sorted from blood. The receptors stem from a woman between 18 and 30 years old in good health. Both conserved end residues are part of each CDR3. D genes are given only for firm matches. Clone size appears in some rows only: once, few, many, or a class for an expanded clone.

V gene: TRBV25-1
J gene: TRBJ2-1
D gene: NA
clone size: NA
CDR3 protein: CASSELGHEQFF
CDR3 DNA: TGTGCCAGCAGTGAATTGGGTCATGAGCAGTTCTTC

V gene: TRBV9
J gene: TRBJ2-5
D gene: NA
clone size: NA
CDR3 protein: CASSVEVTSGETQYF
CDR3 DNA: TGTGCCAGCAGCGTAGAGGTGACTAGTGGGGAGACCCAGTACTTC

V gene: TRBV12-3/TRBV12-4
J gene: TRBJ2-1
D gene: NA
clone size: NA
CDR3 protein: CASLGTGTAPNEQFF
CDR3 DNA: TGTGCCAGCCTAGGTACGGGAACAGCCCCCAATGAGCAGTTCTTC

V gene: TRBV6-1
J gene: TRBJ1-2
D gene: NA
clone size: few
CDR3 protein: CAILAGGYGYTF
CDR3 DNA: TGTGCCATCTTAGCAGGTGGCTATGGCTACACCTTC

V gene: TRBV27
J gene: TRBJ2-3
D gene: TRBD1
clone size: few
CDR3 protein: CASSLLGGVTDTQYF
CDR3 DNA: TGTGCCAGCAGTTTACTAGGGGGCGTGACAGATACGCAGTATTTT

V gene: TRBV11-1
J gene: TRBJ2-1
D gene: TRBD2
clone size: NA
CDR3 protein: CASSLGTSGGTEQFF
CDR3 DNA: TGTGCCAGCAGCCTAGGGACTAGCGGGGGAACTGAGCAGTTCTTC

V gene: TRBV10-3
J gene: TRBJ2-1
D gene: NA
clone size: NA
CDR3 protein: CAITDGGSHNEQFF
CDR3 DNA: TGTGCCATCACAGATGGCGGGTCCCACAATGAGCAGTTCTTC

V gene: TRBV7-3
J gene: TRBJ2-3
D gene: NA
clone size: few
CDR3 protein: CASSLGDMDTQYF
CDR3 DNA: TGTGCCAGCAGCTTAGGGGACATGGATACGCAGTATTTT

V gene: TRBV7-9
J gene: TRBJ2-4
D gene: NA
clone size: few
CDR3 protein: CASSSSTWGVAKNIQYF
CDR3 DNA: TGTGCCAGCAGTTCCTCGACATGGGGGGTAGCCAAAAACATTCAGTACTTC

V gene: TRBV3-1
J gene: TRBJ2-1
D gene: NA
clone size: NA
CDR3 protein: CASSFGDITYNEQFF
CDR3 DNA: TGTGCCAGCAGCTTCGGCGACATAACCTACAATGAGCAGTTCTTC

V gene: TRBV28
J gene: TRBJ2-3
D gene: NA
clone size: NA
CDR3 protein: CASRPGDSTDTQYF
CDR3 DNA: TGTGCCAGCAGACCCGGGGACAGCACAGATACGCAGTATTTT

V gene: TRBV12-3/TRBV12-4
J gene: TRBJ2-7
D gene: NA
clone size: many
CDR3 protein: CASSFLGTHEQYF
CDR3 DNA: TGTGCCAGCAGTTTCTTGGGTACCCACGAGCAGTACTTC

V gene: TRBV7-6
J gene: TRBJ2-1
D gene: TRBD2
clone size: NA
CDR3 protein: CASSAVTSGRDEQFF
CDR3 DNA: TGTGCCAGCAGCGCTGTGACTAGCGGGAGGGATGAGCAGTTCTTC

V gene: TRBV7-2
J gene: TRBJ1-6
D gene: NA
clone size: few
CDR3 protein: CASSRVPLGNSPLHF
CDR3 DNA: TGTGCCAGCAGCCGAGTACCTTTGGGAAATTCACCCCTCCACTTT

V gene: TRBV12-3/TRBV12-4
J gene: TRBJ2-2
D gene: NA
clone size: many
CDR3 protein: CASSGVGGPDTGELFF
CDR3 DNA: TGTGCCAGCAGTGGGGTAGGGGGGCCGGACACCGGGGAGCTGTTTTTT

V gene: TRBV2
J gene: TRBJ2-1
D gene: TRBD2
clone size: few
CDR3 protein: CASSESGTINEQFF
CDR3 DNA: TGTGCCAGCAGTGAGTCAGGGACTATAAATGAGCAGTTCTTC